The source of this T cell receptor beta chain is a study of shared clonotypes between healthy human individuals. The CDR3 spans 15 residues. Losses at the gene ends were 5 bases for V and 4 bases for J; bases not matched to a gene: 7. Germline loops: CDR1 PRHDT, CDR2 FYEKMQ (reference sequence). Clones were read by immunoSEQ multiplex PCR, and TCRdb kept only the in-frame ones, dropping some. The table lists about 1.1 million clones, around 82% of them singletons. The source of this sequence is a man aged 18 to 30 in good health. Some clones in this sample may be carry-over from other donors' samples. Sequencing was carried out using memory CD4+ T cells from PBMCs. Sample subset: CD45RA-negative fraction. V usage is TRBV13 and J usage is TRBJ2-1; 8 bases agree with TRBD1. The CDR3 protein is CASSPPQGAYNEQFF. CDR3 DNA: TGTGCCAGCAGCCCCCCTCAGGGGGCTTACAATGAGCAGTTCTTC.